The clone carrying this TCR beta chain showed up just once. The sample originates from a study of shared clonotypes between healthy human individuals. Sorted-subset replicate PCRs used about 180 ng DNA, tens of thousands of T cell genomes. Repertoires were generated with immunoSEQ multiplex PCR, while TCRdb's copy carries only in-frame clones and drops some. The profile shows about 340,000 clones, around 79% of them singletons. Donors were Caucasian adults residing in Nashville, Tennessee, USA. The TCR comes from a man aged 30-40 years in good health. The specimen was memory CD4+ T cells sorted from blood. Subset of the sample: CD45RA-negative fraction.

CDR3 in amino acids: CASRRRDRRLGQFF. For the CDR3, the DNA is TGTGCCAGCAGACGCCGGGACAGGCGACTTGGGCAGTTCTTC. J is TRBJ2-1 and V is TRBV28; 8 nucleotides match TRBD1. Germline V gene lookup returns CDR1 MDHEN and CDR2 SYDVKM. The CDR3 covers 14 residues. V lost 6 bases and J lost 12; bases outside the gene matches: 13.